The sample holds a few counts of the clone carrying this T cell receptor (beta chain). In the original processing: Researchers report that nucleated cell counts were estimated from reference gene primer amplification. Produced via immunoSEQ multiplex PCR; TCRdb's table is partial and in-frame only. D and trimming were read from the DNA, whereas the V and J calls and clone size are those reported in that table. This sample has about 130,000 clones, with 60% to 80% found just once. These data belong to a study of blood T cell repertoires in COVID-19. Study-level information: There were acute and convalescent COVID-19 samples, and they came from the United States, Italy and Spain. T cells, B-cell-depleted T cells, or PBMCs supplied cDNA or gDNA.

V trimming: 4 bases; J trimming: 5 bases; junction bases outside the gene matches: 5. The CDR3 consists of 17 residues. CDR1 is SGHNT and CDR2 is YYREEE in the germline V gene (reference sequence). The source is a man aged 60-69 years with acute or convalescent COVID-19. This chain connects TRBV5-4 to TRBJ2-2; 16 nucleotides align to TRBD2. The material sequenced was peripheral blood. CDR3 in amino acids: CASSPGLAGGLTGELFF. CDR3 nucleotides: TGTGCCAGCAGCCCGGGACTAGCGGGGGGGCTAACCGGGGAGCTGTTTTTT. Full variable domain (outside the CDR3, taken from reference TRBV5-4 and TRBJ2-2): ETGVTQSPTHLIKTRGQQVTLRCSSQSGHNTVSWYQQALGQGPQFIFQYYREEENGRGNFPPRFSGLQFPNYSSELNVNALELDDSALYLCASSPGLAGGLTGELFFGEGSRLTVL.